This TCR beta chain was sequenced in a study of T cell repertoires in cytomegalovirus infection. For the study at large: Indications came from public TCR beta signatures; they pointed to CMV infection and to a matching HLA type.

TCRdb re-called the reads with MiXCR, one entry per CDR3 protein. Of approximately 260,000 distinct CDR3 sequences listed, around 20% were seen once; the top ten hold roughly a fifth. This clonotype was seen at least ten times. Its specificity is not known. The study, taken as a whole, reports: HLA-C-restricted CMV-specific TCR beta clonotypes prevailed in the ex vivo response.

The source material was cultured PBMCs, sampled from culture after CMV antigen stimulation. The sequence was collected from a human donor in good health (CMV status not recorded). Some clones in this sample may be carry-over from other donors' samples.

CDR3 DNA sequence: TGTGCCAGCAGTTCCCTCGGGAGCTCTGGGGCCAACGTCCTGACTTTC. It translates to CASSSLGSSGANVLTF. J is TRBJ2-6 and V is TRBV27; tentative D call: TRBD2 (6 bases). The CDR3 contains 16 residues. Germline lookup yields CDR1 MNHEY and CDR2 SMNVEV (reference sequence). Between the trimmed V and J ends, which lost 4 bases and 0 bases, there was a span of 10 bases.